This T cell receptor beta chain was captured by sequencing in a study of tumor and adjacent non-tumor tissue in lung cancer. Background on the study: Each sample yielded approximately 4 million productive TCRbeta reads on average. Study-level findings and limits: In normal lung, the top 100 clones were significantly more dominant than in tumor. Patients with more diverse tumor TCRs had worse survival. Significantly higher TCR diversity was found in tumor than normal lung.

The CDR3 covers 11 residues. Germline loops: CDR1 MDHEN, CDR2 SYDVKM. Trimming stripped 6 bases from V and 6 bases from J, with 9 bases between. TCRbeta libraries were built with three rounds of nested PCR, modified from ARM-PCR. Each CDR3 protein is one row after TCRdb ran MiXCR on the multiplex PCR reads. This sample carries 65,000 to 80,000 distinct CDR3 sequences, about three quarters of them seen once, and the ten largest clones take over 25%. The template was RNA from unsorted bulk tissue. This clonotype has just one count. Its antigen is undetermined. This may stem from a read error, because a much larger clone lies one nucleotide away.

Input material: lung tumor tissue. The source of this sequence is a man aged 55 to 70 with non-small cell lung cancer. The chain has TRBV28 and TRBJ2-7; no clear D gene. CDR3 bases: TGTGCCAGCAGCACCTGTCGCGAGCAGTACTTC. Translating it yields CASSTCREQYF.